Listed below are T cell receptor beta chains from one sample, sequenced in a study of beta chain features in type 1 diabetes. TCRdb keeps only in-frame clones here, not all; method: immunoSEQ multiplex PCR. The table lists approximately 140,000 clones, roughly 9.7% of them singletons. Sample: central memory CD4+ T cells from blood. These receptor sequences come from a woman aged 40 to 55 in good health. Both conserved end residues are part of each CDR3. The D gene is left open where the match is weak. Not every row has a clone size; where given, it reads once, few, many or a size class.

NA | NA | TRBJ2-1 | TRBV5-4 | CASTPLRRAHRSYHRNEQFF
NA | NA | TRBJ2-4 | TRBV21-1 | CASSRRGPVGAKNIQYF
few | NA | TRBJ1-3 | TRBV10-3 | CAISPFGQINTIYF
few | NA | TRBJ1-6 | TRBV5-4 | CASSAYRETSPLHF
few | TRBD1 | TRBJ1-2 | TRBV6-6 | CASSELKGAYGYTF
few | TRBD2 | TRBJ2-5 | TRBV6-5 | CASNRLGGSQETQYF
NA | NA | TRBJ2-5 | TRBV9 | CASSVYGGSGEETQYF
few | TRBD2 | TRBJ2-2 | TRBV29-1 | CSVEDRPGTRSNTGELFF
few | TRBD2 | TRBJ2-5 | TRBV5-4 | CASSSVSGSAQETQYF
few | NA | TRBJ1-6 | TRBV6-5 | CASSQEGWSPLHF
NA | NA | TRBJ2-5 | TRBV9 | CASSAAAQETQYF
few | TRBD2 | TRBJ2-3 | TRBV6-6 | CASSYAASGPDTQYF
few | NA | TRBJ1-1 | TRBV29-1 | CSVGAGGFTEAFF
NA | TRBD1 | TRBJ2-5 | TRBV7-2 | CASSLGTGGETQYF
few | TRBD1 | TRBJ1-6 | TRBV5-4 | CASTRDSNSPLHF
few | TRBD2 | TRBJ2-7 | TRBV2 | CASSRTSGGLVYEQYF
few | TRBD1 | TRBJ1-5 | TRBV5-1 | CASSLESSGTDNQPQHF
few | NA | TRBJ2-1 | TRBV7-7 | CASSLGASVYNEQFF
NA | NA | TRBJ1-1 | TRBV5-4 | CASSPPDKKNTEAFF
few | NA | TRBJ2-1 | TRBV5-1 | CASSPRTGGLYNEQFF
NA | NA | TRBJ2-5 | TRBV28 | CASRGVWSGGLETQYF
few | TRBD1 | TRBJ1-1 | TRBV6-1 | CASSETGVVTEAFF
NA | TRBD2 | TRBJ2-2 | TRBV7-2 | CASSYYRGGRVGELFF
NA | TRBD1 | TRBJ2-5 | TRBV2 | CASSTDRGDGETQYF
NA | NA | TRBJ2-7 | TRBV5-1 | CASSPAGLDEQYF
few | NA | TRBJ2-1 | TRBV7-6 | CASSSLRGPNSYNEQFF
NA | TRBD2 | TRBJ2-5 | TRBV5-1 | CASSFLAAQETQYF
NA | NA | TRBJ1-1 | TRBV7-2 | CASTLGSRGTEAFF
NA | NA | TRBJ2-5 | TRBV6-6 | CASSYRGETQYF
many | NA | TRBJ2-5 | TRBV7-9 | CASSPSQVWETQYF
NA | TRBD1 | TRBJ2-5 | TRBV18 | CASSQRQGARETQYF
NA | TRBD2 | TRBJ2-2 | TRBV5-1 | CASSLGVTGGANTGELFF
NA | NA | TRBJ2-3 | TRBV7-2 | CASSSGLNRPDTQYF
NA | TRBD1 | TRBJ2-3 | TRBV7-9 | CASSLGQGGGTQYF
NA | NA | TRBJ2-7 | TRBV7-2 | CASSYASPESEQYF
few | TRBD1 | TRBJ2-1 | TRBV11-3 | CASSPVGQGFDNEQFF
NA | TRBD2 | TRBJ2-5 | TRBV5-6 | CASSLDSSGRTTQYF